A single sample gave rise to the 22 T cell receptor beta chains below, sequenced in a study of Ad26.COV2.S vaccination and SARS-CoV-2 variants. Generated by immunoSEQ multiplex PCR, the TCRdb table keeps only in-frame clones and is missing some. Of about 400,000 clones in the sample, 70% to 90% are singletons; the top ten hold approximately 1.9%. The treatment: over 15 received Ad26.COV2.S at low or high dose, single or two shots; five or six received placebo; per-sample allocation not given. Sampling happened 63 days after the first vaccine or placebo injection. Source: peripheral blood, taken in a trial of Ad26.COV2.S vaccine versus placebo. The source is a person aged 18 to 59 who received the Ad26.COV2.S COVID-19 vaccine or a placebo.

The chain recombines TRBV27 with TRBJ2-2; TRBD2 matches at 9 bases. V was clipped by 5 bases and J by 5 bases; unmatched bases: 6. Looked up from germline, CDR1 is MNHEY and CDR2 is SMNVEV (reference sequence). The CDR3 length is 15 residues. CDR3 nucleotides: TGTGCCAGCAGTCTTAGCGGGAGTATAACCGGGGAGCTGTTTTTT. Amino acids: CASSLSGSITGELFF.

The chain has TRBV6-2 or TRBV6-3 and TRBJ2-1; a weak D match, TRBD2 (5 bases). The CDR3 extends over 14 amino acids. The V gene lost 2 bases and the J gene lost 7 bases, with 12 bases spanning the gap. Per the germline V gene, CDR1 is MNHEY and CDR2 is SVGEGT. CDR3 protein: CASSYPPSSNEQFF. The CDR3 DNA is TGTGCCAGCAGTTACCCCCCTAGCTCTAATGAGCAGTTCTTC.

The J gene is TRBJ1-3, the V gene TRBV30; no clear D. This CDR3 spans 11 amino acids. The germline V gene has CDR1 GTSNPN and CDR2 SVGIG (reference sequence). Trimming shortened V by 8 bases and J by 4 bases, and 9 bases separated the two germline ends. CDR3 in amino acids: CAGVRGNTIYF. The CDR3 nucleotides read TGTGCCGGAGTGAGAGGAAACACCATATATTTT. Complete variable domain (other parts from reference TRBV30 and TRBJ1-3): SQTIHQWPATLVQPVGSPLSLECTVEGTSNPNLYWYRQAAGRGLQLLFYSVGIGQISSEVPQNLSASRPQDRQFILSSKKLLLSDSGFYLCAGVRGNTIYFGEGSWLTVV.

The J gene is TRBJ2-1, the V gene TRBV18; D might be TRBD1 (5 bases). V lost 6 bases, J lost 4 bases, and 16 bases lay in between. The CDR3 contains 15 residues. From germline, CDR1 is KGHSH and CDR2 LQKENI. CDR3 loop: CASSNQGVWYNEQFF. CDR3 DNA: TGTGCCAGCTCTAACCAGGGCGTATGGTACAATGAGCAGTTCTTC.

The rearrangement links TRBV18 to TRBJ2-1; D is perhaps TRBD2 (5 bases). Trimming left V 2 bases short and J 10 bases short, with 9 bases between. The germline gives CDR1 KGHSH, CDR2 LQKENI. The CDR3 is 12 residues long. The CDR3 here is CASSPGSGEQFF. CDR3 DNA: TGTGCCAGCTCACCAGGGTCGGGGGAGCAGTTCTTC.

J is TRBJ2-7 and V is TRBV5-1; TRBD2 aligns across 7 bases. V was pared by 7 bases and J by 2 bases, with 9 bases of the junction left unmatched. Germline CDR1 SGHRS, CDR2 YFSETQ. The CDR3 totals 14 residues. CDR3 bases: TGCGCCAGCTGCAGGCTAGCGGACCCCTACGAGCAGTACTTC. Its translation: CASCRLADPYEQYF.

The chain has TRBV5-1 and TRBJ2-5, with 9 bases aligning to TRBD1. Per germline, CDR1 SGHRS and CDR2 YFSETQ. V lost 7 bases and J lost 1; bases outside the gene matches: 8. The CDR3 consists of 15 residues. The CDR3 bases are TGCGCCAGCCAAACCGGACAGGGGCTCCAAGAGACCCAGTACTTC. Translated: CASQTGQGLQETQYF.

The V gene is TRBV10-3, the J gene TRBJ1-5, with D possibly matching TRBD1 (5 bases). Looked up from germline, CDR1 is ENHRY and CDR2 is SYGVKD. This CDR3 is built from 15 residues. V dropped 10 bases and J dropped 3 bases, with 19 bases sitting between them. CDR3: CATEAGTPFNQPQHF. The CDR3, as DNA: TGTGCCACGGAGGCCGGGACTCCCTTCAATCAGCCCCAGCATTTT.

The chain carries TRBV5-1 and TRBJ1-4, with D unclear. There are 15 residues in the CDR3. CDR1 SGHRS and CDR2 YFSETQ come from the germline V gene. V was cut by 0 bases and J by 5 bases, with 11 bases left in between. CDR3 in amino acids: CASSLVAAGNEKLFF. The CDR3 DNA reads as TGCGCCAGCAGCTTGGTAGCAGCAGGCAATGAAAAACTGTTTTTT.

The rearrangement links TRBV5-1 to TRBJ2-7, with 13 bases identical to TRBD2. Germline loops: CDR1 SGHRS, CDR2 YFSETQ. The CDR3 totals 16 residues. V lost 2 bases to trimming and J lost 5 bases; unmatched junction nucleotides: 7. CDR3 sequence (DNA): TGCGCCAGCAGCTTACAGGGACTAGCGGGATTCAACGAGCAGTACTTC. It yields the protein CASSLQGLAGFNEQYF.

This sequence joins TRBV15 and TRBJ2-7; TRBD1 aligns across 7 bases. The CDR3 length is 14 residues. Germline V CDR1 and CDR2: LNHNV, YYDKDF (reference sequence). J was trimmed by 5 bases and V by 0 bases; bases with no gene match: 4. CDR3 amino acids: CATSRDLRGNEQYF. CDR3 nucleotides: TGTGCCACCAGCAGAGATCTCAGGGGGAACGAGCAGTACTTC.

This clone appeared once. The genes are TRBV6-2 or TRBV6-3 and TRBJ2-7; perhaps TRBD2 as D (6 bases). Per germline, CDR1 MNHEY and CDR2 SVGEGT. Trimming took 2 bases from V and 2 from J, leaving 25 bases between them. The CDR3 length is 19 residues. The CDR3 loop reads CASSYGSEPTEGLPYEQYF. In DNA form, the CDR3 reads TGTGCCAGCAGTTACGGTTCCGAACCGACGGAGGGGCTCCCCTACGAGCAGTACTTC.

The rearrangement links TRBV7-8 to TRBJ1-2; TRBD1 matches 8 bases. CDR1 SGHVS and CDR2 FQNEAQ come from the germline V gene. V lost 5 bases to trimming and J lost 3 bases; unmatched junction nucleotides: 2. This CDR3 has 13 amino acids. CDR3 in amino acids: CASSPTGDYGYTF. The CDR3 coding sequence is TGTGCCAGCAGCCCGACAGGGGACTATGGCTACACCTTC.

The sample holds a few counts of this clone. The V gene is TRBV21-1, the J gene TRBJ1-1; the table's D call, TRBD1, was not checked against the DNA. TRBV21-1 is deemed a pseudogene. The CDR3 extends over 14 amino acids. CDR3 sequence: CASSKWTGITEAFF. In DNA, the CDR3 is TGTGCCAGCAGCAAATGGACAGGAATCACTGAAGCTTTCTTT.

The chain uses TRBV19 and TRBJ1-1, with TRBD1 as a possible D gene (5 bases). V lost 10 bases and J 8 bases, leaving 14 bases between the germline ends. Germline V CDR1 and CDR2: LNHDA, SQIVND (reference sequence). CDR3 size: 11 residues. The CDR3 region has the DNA TGTGCCACGTTTTGGGGACCGGAAGCTTTCTTT. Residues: CATFWGPEAFF.

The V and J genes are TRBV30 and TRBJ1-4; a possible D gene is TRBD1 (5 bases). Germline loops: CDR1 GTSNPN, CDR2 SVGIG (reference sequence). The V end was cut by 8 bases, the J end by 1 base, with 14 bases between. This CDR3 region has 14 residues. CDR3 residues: CAGGERGTNEKLFF. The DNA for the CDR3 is TGTGCCGGAGGGGAGAGGGGAACTAATGAAAAACTGTTTTTT.

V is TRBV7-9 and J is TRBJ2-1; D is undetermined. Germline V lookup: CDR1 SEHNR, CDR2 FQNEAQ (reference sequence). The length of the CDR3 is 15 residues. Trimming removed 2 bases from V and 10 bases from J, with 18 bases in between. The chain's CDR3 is CASSLTPPGPLEQFF. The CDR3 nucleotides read TGTGCCAGCAGCTTAACCCCGCCGGGCCCACTAGAGCAGTTCTTC.

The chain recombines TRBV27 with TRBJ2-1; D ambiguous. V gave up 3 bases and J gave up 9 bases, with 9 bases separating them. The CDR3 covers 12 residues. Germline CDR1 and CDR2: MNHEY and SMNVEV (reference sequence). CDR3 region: CASSLPVGEQFF. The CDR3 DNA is TGTGCCAGCAGTTTGCCGGTGGGTGAGCAGTTCTTC.

The CDR3 DNA is TGTGCCAGCACCCTCATCGGTTCTGGGGCCAACGTCCTGACTTTC. This encodes CASTLIGSGANVLTF. The chain has TRBV5-6 and TRBJ2-6; no clear D. The CDR3 runs 15 residues. Looked up from germline, CDR1 is SGHDT and CDR2 is YYEEEE. The ends were cut back, 6 bases at V and 1 base at J, with 11 bases in the middle.

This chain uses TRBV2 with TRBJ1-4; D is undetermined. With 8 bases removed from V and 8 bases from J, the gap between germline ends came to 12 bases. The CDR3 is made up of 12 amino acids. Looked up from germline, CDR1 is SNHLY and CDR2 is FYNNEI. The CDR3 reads CASSKEDEKLFF. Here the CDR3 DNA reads TGTGCCAGCTCGAAAGAGGACGAAAAACTGTTTTTT.

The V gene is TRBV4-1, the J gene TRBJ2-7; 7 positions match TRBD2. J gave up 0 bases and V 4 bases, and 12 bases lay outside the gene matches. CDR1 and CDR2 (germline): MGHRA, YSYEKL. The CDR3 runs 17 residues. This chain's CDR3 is CASSLQWGGSSSYEQYF. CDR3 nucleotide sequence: TGCGCCAGCAGCCTTCAGTGGGGGGGTTCGAGCTCCTACGAGCAGTACTTC.

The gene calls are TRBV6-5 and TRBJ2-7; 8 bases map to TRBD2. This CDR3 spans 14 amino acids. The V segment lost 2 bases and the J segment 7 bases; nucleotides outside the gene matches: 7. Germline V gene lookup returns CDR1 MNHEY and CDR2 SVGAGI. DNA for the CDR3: TGTGCCAGCAGTTACGTGGCGGGGGGTCAGGAGCAGTACTTC. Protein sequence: CASSYVAGGQEQYF.